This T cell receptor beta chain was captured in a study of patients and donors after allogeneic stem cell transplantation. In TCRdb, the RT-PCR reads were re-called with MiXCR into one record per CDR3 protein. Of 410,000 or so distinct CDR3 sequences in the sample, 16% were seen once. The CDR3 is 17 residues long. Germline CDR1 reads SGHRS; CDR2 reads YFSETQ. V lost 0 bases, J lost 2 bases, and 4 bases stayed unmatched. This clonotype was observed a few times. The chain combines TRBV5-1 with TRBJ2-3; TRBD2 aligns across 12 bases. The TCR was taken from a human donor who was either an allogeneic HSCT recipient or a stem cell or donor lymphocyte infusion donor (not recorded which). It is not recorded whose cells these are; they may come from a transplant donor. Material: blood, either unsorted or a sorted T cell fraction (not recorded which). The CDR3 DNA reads TGCGCCAGCAGCTTGGGACTAGCGGGAGTTACCACAGATACGCAGTATTTT. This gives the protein CASSLGLAGVTTDTQYF.